A single T cell receptor beta chain is shown here with its context. This sample is part of a study of regulatory T cells in long-lasting Graves disease. According to the study, TCR beta libraries were built with iRepertoire HTBI primers and CDR3-region Arm-PCR. TCRdb reprocessed the multiplex PCR reads via MiXCR and lists one record per CDR3 protein. There are 650,000 to 700,000 distinct CDR3 sequences in the sample; about 32% occur only once, and 35% to 55% lies in the top ten. Time point denoted: persistent/refractory GD, antithyroid drugs over 5 years with positive TRAb. RNA isolated from PBMCs was used to make the TCR library. An endocrinology department in Xi'an, China, supplied the patients. CDR3 length: 15 residues. V trimming: 3 bases; J trimming: 0 bases; junction bases outside the gene matches: 5. Germline V gives CDR1 WNHNN, CDR2 SYGVQD (reference sequence).

The chain combines TRBV10-1 with TRBJ2-7, with 7 bases fitting TRBD1. The sequences come from peripheral blood mononuclear cells (PBMCs), collected when the disease was refractory, from a patient treated with antithyroid drugs. This receptor was identified in a female donor with Graves disease. This CDR3 reads CASSDGTASSYEQYF. The DNA for the CDR3 is TGCGCCAGCAGTGATGGGACAGCGAGCTCCTACGAGCAGTACTTC.